The 16 T cell receptor beta chains listed next were all sequenced from one sample in a study of blood T cell repertoires in COVID-19. Clones were sequenced by immunoSEQ multiplex PCR, and TCRdb holds only the in-frame ones, with some missing. The table records 200,000 to 300,000 clones, over 90% of them present only once. Sample: peripheral blood. Every receptor here comes from a man aged 25 to 40 with COVID-19, enrolled during active disease.

This chain links TRBV27 with TRBJ1-1, with 8 bases aligning to TRBD1. The germline V gene has CDR1 MNHEY and CDR2 SMNVEV (reference sequence). The CDR3 is 14 amino acids. The ends lost 5 bases at V and 1 base at J; junction bases unmatched: 3. The CDR3 reads CASSLQGGNTEAFF. Written as DNA, the CDR3 is TGTGCCAGCAGTCTACAGGGGGGGAACACTGAAGCTTTCTTT.

The chain employs TRBV3-1 (or the pseudogene TRBV3-2) and TRBJ1-4, with D perhaps matching TRBD1 (6 bases). V was trimmed by 1 base and J by 11 bases, leaving 8 bases between them. The CDR3 spans 12 residues. Germline-derived CDR1 and CDR2 are LGHDT and YNNKEL (reference sequence). The CDR3 reads CASSQGTDKLFF. CDR3 nucleotide sequence: TGTGCCAGCAGCCAAGGGACAGACAAACTGTTTTTT.

CDR3 coding DNA: TGTGCTAGTGGAAACGGACAGGCGAGCTACGAGCAGTACTTC. This encodes CASGNGQASYEQYF. The gene calls are TRBV12-5 and TRBJ2-7; 7 bases map to TRBD1. The length of the CDR3 is 14 residues. Unmatched junction bases numbered 8, after V lost 6 bases and J lost 3 bases. Germline V lookup: CDR1 LGHNT, CDR2 FRNRAP.

This chain uses TRBV6-2 or TRBV6-3 with TRBJ1-1; TRBD1 might be the D (6 bases). CDR1 and CDR2 from the germline V gene are MNHEY and SVGEGT. V lost 6 bases to trimming and J lost 5 bases, with 19 bases between them. The CDR3 extends over 15 amino acids. The CDR3 here is CASSLLGGRTTEAFF. The DNA of the CDR3 is TGTGCCAGCAGCCTTTTGGGGGGGCGAACGACTGAAGCTTTCTTT.

The J gene is TRBJ1-5, the V gene TRBV29-1, with 10 bases matching TRBD1. The CDR3 length is 13 residues. Germline-derived CDR1 and CDR2 are SQVTM and ANQGSEA. With V trimmed by 7 bases and J by 5 bases, 5 bases remained unmatched. The CDR3 DNA reads as TGCAGCGCCGGGACAGGGGTCGATCAGCCCCAGCATTTT. Translating it yields CSAGTGVDQPQHF.

This clone was observed once. The J gene is TRBJ2-1, the V gene TRBV5-1; weak D call: TRBD2 (5 bases). Per germline, CDR1 SGHRS and CDR2 YFSETQ. The CDR3 is made up of 16 amino acids. V lost 1 base and J lost 0, with 11 bases in between. This CDR3 reads CASSLYSAVSYNEQFF. Here the CDR3 DNA reads TGCGCCAGCAGCTTGTATTCAGCGGTCTCCTACAATGAGCAGTTCTTC. Drawing the rest from reference TRBV5-1 and TRBJ2-1, the complete variable domain is KAGVTQTPRYLIKTRGQQVTLSCSPISGHRSVSWYQQTPGQGLQFLFEYFSETQRNKGNFPGRFSGRQFSNSRSEMNVSTLELGDSALYLCASSLYSAVSYNEQFFGPGTRLTVL.

This chain connects TRBV12-3 or TRBV12-4 to TRBJ1-4; D unresolved. V lost 6 bases to trimming and J lost 0 bases, with 5 bases between them. There are 13 residues in the CDR3. DNA for the CDR3: TGTGCCAGCAGCCCGTCAACTAATGAAAAACTGTTTTTT. Its protein product is CASSPSTNEKLFF.

The rearrangement uses TRBV10-3 and TRBJ2-7; TRBD2 agrees at 8 bases. The CDR3 runs 13 residues. Germline V CDR1 and CDR2: ENHRY, SYGVKD. J gave up 2 bases and V 9 bases, and 6 bases lay outside the gene matches. The CDR3 region is CAISGTSPYEQYF. In nucleotides, the CDR3 is TGTGCCATTAGCGGGACAAGTCCCTACGAGCAGTACTTC.

The chain has TRBV7-9 and TRBJ1-5, with D possibly being TRBD1 (5 bases). V was clipped by 5 bases and J by 0 bases, with 11 bases between them. This CDR3 comprises 15 residues. CDR1 and CDR2 from the germline V gene are SEHNR and FQNEAQ (reference sequence). The CDR3 loop is CASSRGVGSNQPQHF. The DNA for the CDR3 is TGTGCCAGCAGCCGGGGGGTGGGTAGCAATCAGCCCCAGCATTTT.

The sample holds a few counts of this clone. J is TRBJ2-1 and V is TRBV13; unclear D gene. Germline lookup yields CDR1 PRHDT and CDR2 FYEKMQ (reference sequence). Trimming cost V 0 bases and J 4 bases, with 4 bases left between them. The CDR3 extends over 13 amino acids. CDR3 region: CASSLGQYNEQFF. The CDR3 DNA sequence: TGTGCCAGCAGCTTAGGACAGTACAATGAGCAGTTCTTC.

This clone was picked up one time. The chain joins TRBV19 to TRBJ1-5, with D possibly matching TRBD1 (6 bases). The CDR3 length is 14 residues. With 11 bases removed from V and 0 bases from J, the gap between germline ends came to 14 bases. Germline-derived CDR1 and CDR2 are LNHDA and SQIVND (reference sequence). In DNA form, the CDR3 reads TGTGCCGGGGGGGCAGGAGGTAGCAATCAGCCCCAGCATTTT. Translation gives CAGGAGGSNQPQHF.

This chain connects TRBV12-3 or TRBV12-4 to TRBJ1-3; no clear D. CDR3 length: 13 residues. Trimming shortened V by 3 bases and J by 1 base, and 4 bases separated the two germline ends. For the CDR3, the DNA is TGTGCCAGCAGTTTCTTATCTGGAAACACCATATATTTT. The encoded protein is CASSFLSGNTIYF.

The CDR3 DNA reads TGTGCCAGCTCTACAGGGGCGAACACTGAAGCTTTCTTT. Translated, it gives CASSTGANTEAFF. This rearrangement joins TRBV18 to TRBJ1-1; 7 bases are a match to TRBD1. The V gene's germline CDR1 is KGHSH and CDR2 LQKENI. This CDR3 is 13 amino acids long. Trimming removed 6 bases from V and 1 base from J; junction bases left unmatched: 2.

The V and J genes are TRBV6-1 and TRBJ1-2, with a weak D call TRBD1 (6 bases). This CDR3 is 13 amino acids long. Germline CDR1 MNHNS, CDR2 SASEGT. Trimming cost V 0 bases and J 8 bases, with 10 bases left between them. The CDR3 DNA reads TGTGCCAGCAGTGAAGCGGGGGCGTGGGGCTACACCTTC. Translating gives CASSEAGAWGYTF.

This clone was picked up one time. The gene calls are TRBV18 and TRBJ1-4; no clear D. Trimming cost V 6 bases and J 8 bases, with 16 bases left between them. CDR1 and CDR2 from the germline V gene are KGHSH and LQKENI. The CDR3 has 14 amino acids. The DNA for the CDR3 is TGTGCCAGCTCCCCGACCTTGGGCGCGGAAAAACTGTTTTTT. It translates to CASSPTLGAEKLFF.

CDR3 region: CASSSLGLKQGARSGTEAFF. The CDR3 DNA is TGTGCCAGCAGCTCCTTGGGCTTGAAACAGGGGGCGCGATCGGGGACTGAAGCTTTCTTT. The V call is TRBV11-3, the J call TRBJ1-1; 9 bases map to TRBD1. The CDR3 is 20 residues long. CDR1 and CDR2 from the germline V gene are SGHNT and YENEEA. Germline trimming cut 4 bases from V and 5 bases from J; bases unmatched to any gene: 23.